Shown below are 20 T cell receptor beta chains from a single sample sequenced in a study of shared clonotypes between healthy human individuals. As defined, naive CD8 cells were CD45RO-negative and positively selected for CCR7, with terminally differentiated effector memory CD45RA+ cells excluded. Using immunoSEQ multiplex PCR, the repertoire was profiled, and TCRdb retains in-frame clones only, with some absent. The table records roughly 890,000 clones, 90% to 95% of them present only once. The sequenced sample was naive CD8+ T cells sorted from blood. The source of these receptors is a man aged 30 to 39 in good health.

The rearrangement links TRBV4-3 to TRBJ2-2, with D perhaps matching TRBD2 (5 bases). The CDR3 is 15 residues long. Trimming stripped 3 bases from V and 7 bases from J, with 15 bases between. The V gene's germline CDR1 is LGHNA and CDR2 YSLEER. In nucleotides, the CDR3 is TGCGCCAGCAGCCAGGGAACTAGTTCCCTCGGGGAGCTGTTTTTT. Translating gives CASSQGTSSLGELFF.

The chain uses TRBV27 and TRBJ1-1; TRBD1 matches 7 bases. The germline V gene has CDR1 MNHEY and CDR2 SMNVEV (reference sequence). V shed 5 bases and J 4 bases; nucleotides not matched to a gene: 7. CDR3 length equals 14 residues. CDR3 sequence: CASSVAPGGTEAFF. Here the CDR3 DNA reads TGTGCCAGCAGTGTCGCCCCAGGGGGCACTGAAGCTTTCTTT.

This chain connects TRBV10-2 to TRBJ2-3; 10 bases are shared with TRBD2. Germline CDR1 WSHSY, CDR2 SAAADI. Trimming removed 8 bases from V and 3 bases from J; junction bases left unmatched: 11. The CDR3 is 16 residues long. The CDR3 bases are TGCGCCAGCGGGTATTATCGGGGACTAGCGACAGATACGCAGTATTTT. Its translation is CASGYYRGLATDTQYF.

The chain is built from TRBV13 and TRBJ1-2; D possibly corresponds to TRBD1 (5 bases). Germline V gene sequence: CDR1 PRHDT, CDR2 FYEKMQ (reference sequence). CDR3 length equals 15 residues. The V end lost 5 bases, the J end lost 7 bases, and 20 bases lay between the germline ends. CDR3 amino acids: CASSHRGFWERGYTF. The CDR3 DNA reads TGTGCCAGCAGCCACCGGGGGTTTTGGGAACGTGGCTACACCTTC.

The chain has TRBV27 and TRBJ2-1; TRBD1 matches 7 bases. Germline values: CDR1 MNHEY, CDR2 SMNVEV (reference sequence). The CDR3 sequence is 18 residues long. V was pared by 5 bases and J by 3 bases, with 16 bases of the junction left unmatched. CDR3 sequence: CASSTRTGTWVNYNEQFF. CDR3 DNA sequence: TGTGCCAGCAGTACCCGGACAGGAACCTGGGTTAACTACAATGAGCAGTTCTTC.

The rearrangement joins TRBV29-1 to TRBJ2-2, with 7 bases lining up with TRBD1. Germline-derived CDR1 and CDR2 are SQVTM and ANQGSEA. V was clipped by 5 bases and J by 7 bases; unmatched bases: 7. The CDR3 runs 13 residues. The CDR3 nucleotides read TGCAGCGTTTTAGGGGGCGAGGGCGGGGAGCTGTTTTTT. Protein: CSVLGGEGGELFF.

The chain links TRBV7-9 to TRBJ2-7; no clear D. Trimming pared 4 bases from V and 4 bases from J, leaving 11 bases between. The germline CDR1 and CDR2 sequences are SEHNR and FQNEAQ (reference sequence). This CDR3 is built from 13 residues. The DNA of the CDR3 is TGTGCCAGCAGCTCCACTGCCATATACGAGCAGTACTTC. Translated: CASSSTAIYEQYF. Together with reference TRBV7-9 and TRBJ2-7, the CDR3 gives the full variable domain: DTGVSQNPRHKITKRGQNVTFRCDPISEHNRLYWYRQTLGQGPEFLTYFQNEAQLEKSRLLSDRFSAERPKGSFSTLEIQRTEQGDSAMYLCASSSTAIYEQYFGPGTRLTVT.

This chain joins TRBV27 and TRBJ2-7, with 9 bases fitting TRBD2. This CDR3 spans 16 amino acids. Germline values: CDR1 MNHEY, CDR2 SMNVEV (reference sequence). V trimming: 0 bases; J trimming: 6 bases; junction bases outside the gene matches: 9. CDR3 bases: TGTGCCAGCAGTTTATCGGCGGGAGGGAGTAAAGGCGAGCAGTACTTC. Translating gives CASSLSAGGSKGEQYF.

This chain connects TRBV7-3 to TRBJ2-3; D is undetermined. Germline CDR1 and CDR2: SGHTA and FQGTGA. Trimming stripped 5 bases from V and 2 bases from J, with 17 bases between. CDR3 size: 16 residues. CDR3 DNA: TGTGCCAGCAGCACCGAACCCGTATCCAACACAGATACGCAGTATTTT. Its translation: CASSTEPVSNTDTQYF.

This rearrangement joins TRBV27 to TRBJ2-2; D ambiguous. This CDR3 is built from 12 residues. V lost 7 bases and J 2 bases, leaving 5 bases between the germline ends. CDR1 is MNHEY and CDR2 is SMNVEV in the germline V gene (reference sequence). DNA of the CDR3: TGTGCCAGCAAACTAAACACCGGGGAGCTGTTTTTT. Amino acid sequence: CASKLNTGELFF.

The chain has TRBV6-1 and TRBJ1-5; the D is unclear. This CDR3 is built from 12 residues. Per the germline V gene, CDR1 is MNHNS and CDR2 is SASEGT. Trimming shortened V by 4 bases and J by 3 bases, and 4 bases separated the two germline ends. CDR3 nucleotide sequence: TGTGCCAGCAGTGCTTACAATCAGCCCCAGCATTTT. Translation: CASSAYNQPQHF.

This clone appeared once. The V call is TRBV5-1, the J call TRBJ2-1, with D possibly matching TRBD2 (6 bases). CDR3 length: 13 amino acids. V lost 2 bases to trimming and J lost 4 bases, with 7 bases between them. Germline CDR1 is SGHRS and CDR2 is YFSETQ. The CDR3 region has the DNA TGCGCCAGCAGCTTTGGGGGGTACAATGAGCAGTTCTTC. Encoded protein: CASSFGGYNEQFF.

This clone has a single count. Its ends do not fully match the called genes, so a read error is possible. This chain's CDR3 is CASSKQGQAEF. In nucleotides, the CDR3 is TGTGCCAGCAGTAAACAGGGACAGGCAGAATTC. This rearrangement joins TRBV6-1 to TRBJ2-7; 8 nucleotides agree with TRBD1. This CDR3 comprises 11 residues. Germline-derived CDR1 and CDR2 are MNHNS and SASEGT.

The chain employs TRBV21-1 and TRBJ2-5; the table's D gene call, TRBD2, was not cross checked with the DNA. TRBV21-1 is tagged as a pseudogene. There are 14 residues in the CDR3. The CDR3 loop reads CAALRREEQETQYF. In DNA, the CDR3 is TGTGCCGCCCTCCGGCGGGAGGAGCAAGAGACCCAGTACTTC.

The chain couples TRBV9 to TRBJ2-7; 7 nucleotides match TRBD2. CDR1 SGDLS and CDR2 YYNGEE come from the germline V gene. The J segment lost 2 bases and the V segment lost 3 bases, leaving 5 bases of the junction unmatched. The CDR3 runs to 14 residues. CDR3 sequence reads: CASSGGGTAYEQYF. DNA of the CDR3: TGTGCCAGCAGCGGGGGGGGTACCGCCTACGAGCAGTACTTC.

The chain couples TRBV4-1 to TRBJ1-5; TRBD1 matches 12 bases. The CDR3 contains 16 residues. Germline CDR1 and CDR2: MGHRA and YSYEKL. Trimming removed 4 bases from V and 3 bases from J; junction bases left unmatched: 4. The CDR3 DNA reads TGCGCCAGCAGCCCCGGGACAGGGGGCCCCAATCAGCCCCAGCATTTT. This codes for CASSPGTGGPNQPQHF.

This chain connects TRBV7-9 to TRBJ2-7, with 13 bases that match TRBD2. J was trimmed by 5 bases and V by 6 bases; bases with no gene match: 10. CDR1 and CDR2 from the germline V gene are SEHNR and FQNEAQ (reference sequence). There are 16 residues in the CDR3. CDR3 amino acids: CASSSILGLAGNEQYF. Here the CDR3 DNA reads TGTGCCAGCAGTTCCATACTGGGACTAGCGGGGAACGAGCAGTACTTC.

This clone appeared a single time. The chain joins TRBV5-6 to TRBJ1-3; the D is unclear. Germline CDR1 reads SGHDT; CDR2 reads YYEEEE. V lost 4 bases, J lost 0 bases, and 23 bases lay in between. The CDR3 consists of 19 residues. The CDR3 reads CASSLAVEQSIFSGNTIYF. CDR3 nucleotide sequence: TGTGCCAGCAGCCTGGCGGTGGAACAGAGCATCTTCTCTGGAAACACCATATATTTT.

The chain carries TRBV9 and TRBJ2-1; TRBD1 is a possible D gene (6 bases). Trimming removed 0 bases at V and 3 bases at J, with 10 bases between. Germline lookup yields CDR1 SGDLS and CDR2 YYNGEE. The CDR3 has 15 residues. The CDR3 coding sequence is TGTGCCAGCAGCGTAGGTCAGGGGAACTACAATGAGCAGTTCTTC. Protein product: CASSVGQGNYNEQFF.

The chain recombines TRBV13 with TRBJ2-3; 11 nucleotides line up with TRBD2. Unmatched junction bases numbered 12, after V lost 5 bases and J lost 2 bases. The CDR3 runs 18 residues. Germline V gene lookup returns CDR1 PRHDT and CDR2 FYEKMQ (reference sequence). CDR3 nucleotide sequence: TGTGCCAGCAGCCCCCCCCCGACTAGCGGGAACCCCACAGATACGCAGTATTTT. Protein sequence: CASSPPPTSGNPTDTQYF.